This T cell receptor beta chain was obtained from a study of T cell repertoires in cytomegalovirus infection. Study-level results: Dominating the ex vivo response were TCR beta clonotypes that were CMV-specific and HLA-C-restricted. Public TCR beta family frequency separated CMV-and-HLA carriers, including in an independent cohort.

Turning to this clonotype: Its antigen is as yet unknown.

This CDR3 is 14 amino acids long. The germline V gene has CDR1 MDHEN and CDR2 SYDVKM. The ends were cut back, 7 bases at V and 2 bases at J, with 12 bases in the middle. TCRdb independently ran MiXCR on the reads; one entry per CDR3 protein. The sample records under 850,000 distinct CDR3 sequences, less than 40% being singletons. Source material: PBMCs. V usage is TRBV28 and J usage is TRBJ1-5, with D unclear. The clonotype comes from a human donor in good health (CMV status not recorded). Some clones in this sample may be carry-over from other donors' samples. In DNA, the CDR3 is TGTGCCAGCACCTTGGGCACTGGCAATCAGCCCCAGCATTTT. Its protein is CASTLGTGNQPQHF.